The 2 T cell receptor beta chains below were found in one sample sequenced in a study of cytomegalovirus exposure and HLA in healthy donors. Primers for the PCR totalled 60 Vbeta and 13 Jbeta. TCRdb keeps only in-frame clones here, not all; method: immunoSEQ multiplex PCR. This sample yields about 130,000 clones, of which roughly 80% are seen a single time; around 3.6% belongs to the top ten. Material: PBMCs. These receptors came from a woman between 40 and 55 years old in good health and CMV-seronegative.

V gene TRBV21-1 combines with J gene TRBJ2-7; the DNA was not compared with TRBD2, the D call given in the table. TRBV21-1 has pseudogene status. The CDR3 extends over 15 amino acids. CDR3 region: CASIAKAREDYEQYF. The DNA of the CDR3 is TGTGCCAGCATAGCCAAGGCAAGGGAGGATTACGAGCAGTACTTC.

J is TRBJ2-1 and V is TRBV5-1, with a possible D match to TRBD2 (5 bases). V gave up 0 bases and J gave up 2 bases, with 9 bases separating them. The V gene's germline CDR1 is SGHRS and CDR2 YFSETQ. CDR3 length equals 15 residues. The CDR3 DNA is TGCGCCAGCAGCTTGGCCGTCGGGACCTACAATGAGCAGTTCTTC. Amino acid sequence: CASSLAVGTYNEQFF.